The 13 T cell receptor beta chains listed next were all sequenced from one sample in a study of blood T cells in healthy people across ages (dated by TCRdb to between 2015 and 2017). Library preparation used 5' RACE. TCRdb names Illumina HiSeq 2500 as the instrument used. The second PCR ran for about 6 to 11 cycles and used a J-beta primer mix along with a sample-barcoded 5' primer. TCRdb cleaned the public reads at Q25 with fastp, built clones with MiXCR and kept in-frame beta chains. A single entry per CDR3 protein holds the most common genes and DNA from its merged rows. Here the sample has under 850,000 distinct CDR3 sequences; 35% to 40% occur a single time. Jointly, the top ten make up over 10% of the sample. Sequenced input: blood. The receptors derive from a man aged 18 to 35 in good health.

This clonotype occurred many times. The chain couples TRBV6-2 or TRBV6-3 to TRBJ2-1; TRBD2 matches 8 bases. Germline CDR1 MNHEY, CDR2 SVGEGT. The CDR3 loop spans 19 amino acids. V trimming: 0 bases; J trimming: 7 bases; junction bases outside the gene matches: 17. The CDR3 DNA is TGTGCCAGCAGTTACTCGTCCACGACTCGCGGGGGGCCCAAAAATGAGCAGTTCTTC. Its translation is CASSYSSTTRGGPKNEQFF.

This clonotype has at least ten counts. V usage is TRBV4-2 and J usage is TRBJ2-5; 11 bases fit TRBD2. CDR1 and CDR2 (germline): LGHNA, YNFKEQ. After removal of 4 bases from V and 2 bases from J, the junction contained 3 bases not matched to a gene. CDR3 length: 15 residues. DNA of the CDR3: TGTGCCAGCAGCCCCGGGACTAGCGGACAAGAGACCCAGTACTTC. It is translated as CASSPGTSGQETQYF.

The chain employs TRBV30 and TRBJ1-5; D is unclear. Germline V gene data show CDR1 as GTSNPN and CDR2 as SVGIG (reference sequence). The ends were cut back, 5 bases at V and 2 bases at J, with 10 bases in the middle. The length of the CDR3 is 13 residues. CDR3: CAWGIMGNQPQHF. CDR3 bases: TGTGCCTGGGGGATTATGGGCAATCAGCCCCAGCATTTT.

This clonotype was seen repeatedly, ten times or more. This chain links TRBV4-2 with TRBJ2-7; TRBD2 aligns across 8 bases. The germline V gene has CDR1 LGHNA and CDR2 YNFKEQ. Trimming at V came to 0 bases and at J to 0 bases, leaving 13 bases not matched to a gene. CDR3 size: 19 residues. The CDR3, as DNA: TGTGCCAGCAGCCAAGAGGCAAGCGGGGGACTCTCCCCCTCCTACGAGCAGTACTTC. It codes for CASSQEASGGLSPSYEQYF.

This clonotype came up many times. The gene calls are TRBV12-3 or TRBV12-4 and TRBJ1-2; no definite D call. Between the trimmed V and J ends, which lost 5 bases and 0 bases, there was a span of 16 bases. This CDR3 region has 16 residues. CDR3 sequence (DNA): TGTGCCAGCAGTCCACCCGGACGGGCCTCTAACTATGGCTACACCTTC. Translating it yields CASSPPGRASNYGYTF.

The CDR3 loop is CASSRSRDRGPFNTGELFF. In DNA form, the CDR3 reads TGTGCCAGCAGTCGATCGAGGGACAGGGGACCCTTCAACACCGGGGAGCTGTTTTTT. This chain joins TRBV12-3 or TRBV12-4 and TRBJ2-2; TRBD1 matches 10 bases. This CDR3 comprises 19 residues. Trimming cost V 5 bases and J 2 bases; bases outside gene matches: 14.

The rearrangement uses TRBV27 and TRBJ1-6; 9 bases fit TRBD1. Per germline, CDR1 MNHEY and CDR2 SMNVEV (reference sequence). This CDR3 has 16 amino acids. V shed 4 bases, J shed 7 bases, and the junction held 8 bases outside the gene matches. Here the CDR3 DNA reads TGTGCCAGCAGTTCTATACAGGGGGCACGGAATTCACCCCTCCACTTT. This encodes CASSSIQGARNSPLHF.

This clonotype has more than one count but fewer than ten. The genes are TRBV7-2 and TRBJ2-5, with TRBD1 matching over 8 bases. Germline assignment: CDR1 SGHTA and CDR2 FQGNSA. This CDR3 comprises 15 residues. J was trimmed by 11 bases and V by 5 bases; bases with no gene match: 16. CDR3 bases: TGTGCCAGCAGCCCGGACAGGGTCATGTACAATGAGCAGTACTTC. Residues: CASSPDRVMYNEQYF.

This clonotype showed up just a few times. This CDR3 is CASSLVRAEYTDTQYF. The CDR3 DNA is TGTGCCAGCAGCTTGGTTAGGGCGGAATACACAGATACGCAGTATTTT. The chain is built from TRBV5-6 and TRBJ2-3; D unresolved. The length of the CDR3 is 16 residues. Germline V gives CDR1 SGHDT, CDR2 YYEEEE. The V and J ends lost 0 bases and 2 bases respectively, with 13 bases between them. The full variable domain, completed using reference TRBV5-6 and TRBJ2-3, is DAGVTQSPTHLIKTRGQQVTLRCSPKSGHDTVSWYQQALGQGPQFIFQYYEEEERQRGNFPDRFSGHQFPNYSSELNVNALLLGDSALYLCASSLVRAEYTDTQYFGPGTRLTVL.

This clonotype was recorded a few times. The genes are TRBV12-3 or TRBV12-4 and TRBJ1-2, with D tentatively TRBD1 (6 bases). V lost 8 bases, J lost 3 bases, and 10 bases lay in between. This CDR3 comprises 12 residues. The CDR3 DNA follows: TGTGCCAGCGGGGGGCTCGACTATGGCTACACCTTC. Encoded protein: CASGGLDYGYTF.

The table lists this clonotype with many counts. The chain recombines TRBV20-1 with TRBJ2-2; the match to TRBD1 covers 11 bases. Per the germline V gene, CDR1 is DFQATT and CDR2 is SNEGSKA (reference sequence). V dropped 5 bases and J dropped 5; count of bases not matched to a gene: 7. The CDR3 has 15 amino acids. The CDR3 spells CSALIGQGATGELFF. The CDR3, as DNA: TGCAGTGCTCTAATCGGACAGGGGGCGACCGGGGAGCTGTTTTTT.

V usage is TRBV4-3 and J usage is TRBJ1-2; D remains unclear. V was clipped by 0 bases and J by 6 bases, with 8 bases between them. This CDR3 spans 13 amino acids. Germline V gene data show CDR1 as LGHNA and CDR2 as YSLEER. CDR3 nucleotide sequence: TGCGCCAGCAGCCAAGAGTGGCGGGATGGCTACACCTTC. Encoded protein: CASSQEWRDGYTF.

Remarks on this clonotype: A read error may explain this, as a much larger clone is one base away. This chain uses TRBV6-1 with TRBJ2-3; 7 bases line up with TRBD2. Trimming cost V 8 bases and J 7 bases; bases outside gene matches: 15. CDR3 length: 15 amino acids. Germline V gene lookup returns CDR1 MNHNS and CDR2 SASEGT. The CDR3 DNA sequence: TGTGCCAGCGGTGCCGAGCGGGGACCACAGAATACGCAGTATTTT. Translated, it gives CASGAERGPQNTQYF.